These T cell receptor beta chains were read from a single sample in a study of blood T cell repertoires in COVID-19. The protocol was immunoSEQ multiplex PCR, while the TCRdb copy is restricted to in-frame clones and leaves out a portion. The data hold 350,000 or so clones, with 88% observed a single time. The sample was peripheral blood. These receptors came from a woman in her 30s with COVID-19, enrolled during active disease. CDR3s include the opening cysteine and the closing phenylalanine or tryptophan.

CASSGDKYYGYTF,TRBJ1-2,TRBV19
CASSLGTSSGNTIYF,TRBJ1-3,TRBV7-9
CASSDRGTTEAFF,TRBJ1-1,TRBV12-3/TRBV12-4
CASSLGRSAEYF,TRBJ2-7,TRBV12-3/TRBV12-4
CASSIGENEQFF,TRBJ2-1,TRBV19
CASITGGLSTTEAFF,TRBJ1-1,TRBV7-9
CASSELDTETYGYTF,TRBJ1-2,TRBV2
CASTTLGTDTQYF,TRBJ2-3,TRBV12-3/TRBV12-4
CASGLALNEQFF,TRBJ2-1,TRBV12-5
CASNHRTSGNTIYF,TRBJ1-3,TRBV2
CASSLVGSGGRQETQYF,TRBJ2-5,TRBV11-2
CASQRDGDQPQHF,TRBJ1-5,TRBV6-6
CAISDTSSYNEQFF,TRBJ2-1,TRBV10-3
CATAQGASDSPLHF,TRBJ1-6,TRBV10-3
CASSLWGEGLGNQPQHF,TRBJ1-5,TRBV28
CASSTPGTGKFHEQFF,TRBJ2-1,TRBV19
CASSFGQLQRFNEKLFF,TRBJ1-4,TRBV5-1
CATSDLTSGPQHF,TRBJ1-5,TRBV24-1
CASSPRRADTQYF,TRBJ2-3,TRBV27
CASSLSGGPITNEQFF,TRBJ2-1,TRBV5-4